Included here is one T cell receptor (beta chain) sequence, with context. Its target is not known. The data were obtained in a study of cytomegalovirus exposure and HLA in healthy donors. Study background: Counted in an early data release were approximately 85 million unique TCRs from HLA-typed donors. General study points: In a later analysis, at a false discovery rate of 0.05, under 20,000 TCR beta sequences were associated with HLA alleles. Associated with cytomegalovirus, according to the listing, were 170 or so TCR beta chains.

Primers for the PCR totalled 60 Vbeta and 13 Jbeta. Libraries were prepared by immunoSEQ multiplex PCR; TCRdb keeps only in-frame clonotypes and omits some of them. The sample has around 170,000 clones, over 70% seen once. The donors gave bone marrow, and they were healthy. The length of the CDR3 is 16 residues. Trimming at V came to 3 bases and at J to 2 bases, leaving 8 bases not matched to a gene. The germline V gene encodes CDR1 SGDLS and CDR2 YYNGEE. The rearrangement joins TRBV9 to TRBJ2-3, with 8 bases aligning to TRBD2. The TCR comes from a man between 45 and 60 years old in good health and CMV-seronegative. The specimen was PBMCs. The CDR3 DNA sequence: TGTGCCAGCAGCGCGACGGGCGGGGGGCCCACAGATACGCAGTATTTT. This encodes CASSATGGGPTDTQYF.